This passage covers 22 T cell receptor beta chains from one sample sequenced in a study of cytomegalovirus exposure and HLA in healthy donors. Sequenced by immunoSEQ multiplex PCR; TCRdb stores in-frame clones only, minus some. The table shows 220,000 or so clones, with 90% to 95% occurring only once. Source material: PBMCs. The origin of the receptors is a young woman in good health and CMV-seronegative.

This CDR3 reads CASSAVTNQPQHF. CDR3 nucleotides: TGTGCCAGCAGCGCCGTTACTAATCAGCCCCAGCATTTT. The chain uses TRBV7-2 and TRBJ1-5; no clear D gene. The V gene lost 5 bases and the J gene lost 4 bases, with 9 bases spanning the gap. Germline V lookup: CDR1 SGHTA, CDR2 FQGNSA. The CDR3 is 13 residues long.

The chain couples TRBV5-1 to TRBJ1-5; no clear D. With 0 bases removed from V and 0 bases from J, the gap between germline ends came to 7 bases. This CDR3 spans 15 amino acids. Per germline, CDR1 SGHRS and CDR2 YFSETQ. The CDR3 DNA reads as TGCGCCAGCAGCTTGGAACCCTATAGCAATCAGCCCCAGCATTTT. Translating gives CASSLEPYSNQPQHF. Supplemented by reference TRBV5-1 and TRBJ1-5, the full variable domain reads KAGVTQTPRYLIKTRGQQVTLSCSPISGHRSVSWYQQTPGQGLQFLFEYFSETQRNKGNFPGRFSGRQFSNSRSEMNVSTLELGDSALYLCASSLEPYSNQPQHFGDGTRLSIL.

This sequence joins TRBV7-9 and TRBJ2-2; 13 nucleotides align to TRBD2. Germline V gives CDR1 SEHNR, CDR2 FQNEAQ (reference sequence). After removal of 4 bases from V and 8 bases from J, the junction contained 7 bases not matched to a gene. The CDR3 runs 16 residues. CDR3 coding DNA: TGTGCCAGCAGCTCGTGGACTAGCGGGAGTTTTGGGGAGCTGTTTTTT. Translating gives CASSSWTSGSFGELFF.

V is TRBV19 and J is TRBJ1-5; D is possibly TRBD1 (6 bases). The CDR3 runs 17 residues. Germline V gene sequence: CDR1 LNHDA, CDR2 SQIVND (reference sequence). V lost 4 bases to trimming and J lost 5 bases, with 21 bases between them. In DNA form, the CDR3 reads TGTGCCAGTAGTAACAGAATCGGTCAGGGGCTGGATCAGCCCCAGCATTTT. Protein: CASSNRIGQGLDQPQHF.

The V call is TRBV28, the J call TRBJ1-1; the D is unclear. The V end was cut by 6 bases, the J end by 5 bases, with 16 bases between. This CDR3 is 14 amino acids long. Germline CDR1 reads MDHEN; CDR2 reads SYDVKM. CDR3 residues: CASSSSRAITEAFF. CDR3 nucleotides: TGTGCCAGCAGCTCCTCGAGGGCAATTACTGAAGCTTTCTTT. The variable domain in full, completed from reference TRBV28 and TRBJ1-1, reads DVKVTQSSRYLVKRTGEKVFLECVQDMDHENMFWYRQDPGLGLRLIYFSYDVKMKEKGDIPEGYSVSREKKERFSLILESASTNQTSMYLCASSSSRAITEAFFGQGTRLTVV.

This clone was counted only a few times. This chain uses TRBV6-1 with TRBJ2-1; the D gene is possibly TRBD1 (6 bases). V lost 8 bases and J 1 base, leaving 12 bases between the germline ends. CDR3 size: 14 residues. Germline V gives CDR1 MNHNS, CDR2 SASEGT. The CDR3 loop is CASQGTPSYNEQFF. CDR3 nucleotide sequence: TGTGCCAGCCAGGGGACACCTTCCTACAATGAGCAGTTCTTC.

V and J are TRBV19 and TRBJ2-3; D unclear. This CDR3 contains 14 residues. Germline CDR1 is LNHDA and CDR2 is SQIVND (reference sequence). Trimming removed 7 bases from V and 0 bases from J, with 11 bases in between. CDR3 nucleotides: TGTGCCAGTAAGGTTGGGCCTAGCACAGATACGCAGTATTTT. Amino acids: CASKVGPSTDTQYF.

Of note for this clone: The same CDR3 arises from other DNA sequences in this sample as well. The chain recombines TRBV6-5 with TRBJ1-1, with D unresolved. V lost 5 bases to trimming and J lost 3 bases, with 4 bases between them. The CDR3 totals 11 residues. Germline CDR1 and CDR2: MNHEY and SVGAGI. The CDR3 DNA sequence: TGTGCCAGCAGTCGCGACACTGAAGCTTTCTTT. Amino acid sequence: CASSRDTEAFF.

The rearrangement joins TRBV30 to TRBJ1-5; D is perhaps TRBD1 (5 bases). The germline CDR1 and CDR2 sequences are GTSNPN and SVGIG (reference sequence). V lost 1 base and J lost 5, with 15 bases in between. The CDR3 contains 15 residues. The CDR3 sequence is CAWSEGPRMDQPQHF. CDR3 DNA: TGTGCCTGGAGTGAGGGGCCGAGGATGGATCAGCCCCAGCATTTT.

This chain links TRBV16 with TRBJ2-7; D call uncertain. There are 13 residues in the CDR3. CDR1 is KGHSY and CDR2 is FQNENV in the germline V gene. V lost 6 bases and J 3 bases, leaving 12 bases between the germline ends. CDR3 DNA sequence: TGTGCCAGCAGTGCCACAGCTTTCTACGAGCAGTACTTC. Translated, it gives CASSATAFYEQYF.

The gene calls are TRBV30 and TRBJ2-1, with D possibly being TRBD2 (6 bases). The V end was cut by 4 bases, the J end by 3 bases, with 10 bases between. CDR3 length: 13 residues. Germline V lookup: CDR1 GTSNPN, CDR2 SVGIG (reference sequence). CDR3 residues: CAWNWRDYNEQFF. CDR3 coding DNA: TGTGCCTGGAATTGGCGGGACTACAATGAGCAGTTCTTC.

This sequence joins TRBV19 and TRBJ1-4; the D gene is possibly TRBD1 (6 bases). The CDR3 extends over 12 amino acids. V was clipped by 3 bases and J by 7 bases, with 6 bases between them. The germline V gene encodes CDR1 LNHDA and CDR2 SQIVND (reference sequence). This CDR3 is CASSIRGEKLFF. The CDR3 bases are TGTGCCAGTAGTATCAGGGGTGAAAAACTGTTTTTT.

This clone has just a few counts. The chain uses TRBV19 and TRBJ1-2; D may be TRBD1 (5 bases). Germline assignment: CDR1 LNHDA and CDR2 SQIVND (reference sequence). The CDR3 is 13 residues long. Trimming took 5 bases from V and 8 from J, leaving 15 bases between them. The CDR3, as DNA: TGTGCCAGTAGTGAAAGCAGGGTGAAAGGCTACACCTTC. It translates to CASSESRVKGYTF.

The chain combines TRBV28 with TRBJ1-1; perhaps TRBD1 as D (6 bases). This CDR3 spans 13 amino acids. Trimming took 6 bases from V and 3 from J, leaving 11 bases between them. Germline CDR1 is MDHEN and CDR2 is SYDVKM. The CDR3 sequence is CASRTGAYTEAFF. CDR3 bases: TGTGCCAGCAGGACAGGAGCCTACACTGAAGCTTTCTTT.

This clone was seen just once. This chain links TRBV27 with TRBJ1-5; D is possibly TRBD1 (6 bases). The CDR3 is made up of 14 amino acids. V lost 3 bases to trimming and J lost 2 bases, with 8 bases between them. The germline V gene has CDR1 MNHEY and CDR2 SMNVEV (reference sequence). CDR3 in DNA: TGTGCCAGCAGTTTCCACAGGGGCAATCAGCCCCAGCATTTT. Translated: CASSFHRGNQPQHF.

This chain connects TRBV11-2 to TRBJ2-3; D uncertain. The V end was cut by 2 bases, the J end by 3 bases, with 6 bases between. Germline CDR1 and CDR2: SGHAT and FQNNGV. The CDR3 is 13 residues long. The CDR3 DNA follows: TGTGCCAGCAGCTTAAGCTTGACAGATACGCAGTATTTT. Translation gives CASSLSLTDTQYF.

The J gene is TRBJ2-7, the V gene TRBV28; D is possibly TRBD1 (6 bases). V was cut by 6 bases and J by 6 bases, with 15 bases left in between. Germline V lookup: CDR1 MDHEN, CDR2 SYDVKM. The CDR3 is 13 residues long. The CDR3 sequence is CASSLAAGVEQYF. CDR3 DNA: TGTGCCAGCAGCTTGGCAGCAGGGGTCGAGCAGTACTTC.

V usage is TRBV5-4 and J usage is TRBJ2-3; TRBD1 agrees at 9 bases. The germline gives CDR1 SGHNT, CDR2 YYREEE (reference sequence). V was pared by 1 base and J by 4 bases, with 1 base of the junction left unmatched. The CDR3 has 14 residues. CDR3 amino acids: CASSLRTGADTQYF. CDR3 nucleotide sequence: TGTGCCAGCAGCTTGAGGACAGGGGCAGATACGCAGTATTTT.

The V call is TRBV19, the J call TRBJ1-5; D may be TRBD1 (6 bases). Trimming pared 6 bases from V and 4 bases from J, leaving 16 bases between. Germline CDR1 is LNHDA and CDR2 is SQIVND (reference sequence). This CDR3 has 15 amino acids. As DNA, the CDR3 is TGTGCCAGTAGGGCCCCAGACAGGAGGAATCAGCCCCAGCATTTT. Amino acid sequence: CASRAPDRRNQPQHF.

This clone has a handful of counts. CDR3: CASSDAGTAGANVLTF. The DNA for the CDR3 is TGTGCCAGCAGTGACGCAGGGACAGCTGGGGCCAACGTCCTGACTTTC. V and J are TRBV6-4 and TRBJ2-6; 7 bases fit TRBD1. Per germline, CDR1 MRHNA and CDR2 SNTAGT. V was clipped by 2 bases and J by 2 bases; unmatched bases: 3. CDR3 length equals 16 residues.

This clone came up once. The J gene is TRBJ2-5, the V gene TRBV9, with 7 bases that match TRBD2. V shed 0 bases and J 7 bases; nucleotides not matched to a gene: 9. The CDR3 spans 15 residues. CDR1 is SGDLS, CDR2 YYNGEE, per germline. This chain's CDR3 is CASSVEVAGEGTQYF. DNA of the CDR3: TGTGCCAGCAGCGTAGAAGTGGCGGGGGAAGGGACCCAGTACTTC.

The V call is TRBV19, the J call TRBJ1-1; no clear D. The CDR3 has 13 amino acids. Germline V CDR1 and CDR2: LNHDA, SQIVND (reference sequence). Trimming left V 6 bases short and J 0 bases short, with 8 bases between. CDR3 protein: CASRGSLNTEAFF. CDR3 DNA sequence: TGTGCCAGTAGGGGCAGTTTGAACACTGAAGCTTTCTTT.